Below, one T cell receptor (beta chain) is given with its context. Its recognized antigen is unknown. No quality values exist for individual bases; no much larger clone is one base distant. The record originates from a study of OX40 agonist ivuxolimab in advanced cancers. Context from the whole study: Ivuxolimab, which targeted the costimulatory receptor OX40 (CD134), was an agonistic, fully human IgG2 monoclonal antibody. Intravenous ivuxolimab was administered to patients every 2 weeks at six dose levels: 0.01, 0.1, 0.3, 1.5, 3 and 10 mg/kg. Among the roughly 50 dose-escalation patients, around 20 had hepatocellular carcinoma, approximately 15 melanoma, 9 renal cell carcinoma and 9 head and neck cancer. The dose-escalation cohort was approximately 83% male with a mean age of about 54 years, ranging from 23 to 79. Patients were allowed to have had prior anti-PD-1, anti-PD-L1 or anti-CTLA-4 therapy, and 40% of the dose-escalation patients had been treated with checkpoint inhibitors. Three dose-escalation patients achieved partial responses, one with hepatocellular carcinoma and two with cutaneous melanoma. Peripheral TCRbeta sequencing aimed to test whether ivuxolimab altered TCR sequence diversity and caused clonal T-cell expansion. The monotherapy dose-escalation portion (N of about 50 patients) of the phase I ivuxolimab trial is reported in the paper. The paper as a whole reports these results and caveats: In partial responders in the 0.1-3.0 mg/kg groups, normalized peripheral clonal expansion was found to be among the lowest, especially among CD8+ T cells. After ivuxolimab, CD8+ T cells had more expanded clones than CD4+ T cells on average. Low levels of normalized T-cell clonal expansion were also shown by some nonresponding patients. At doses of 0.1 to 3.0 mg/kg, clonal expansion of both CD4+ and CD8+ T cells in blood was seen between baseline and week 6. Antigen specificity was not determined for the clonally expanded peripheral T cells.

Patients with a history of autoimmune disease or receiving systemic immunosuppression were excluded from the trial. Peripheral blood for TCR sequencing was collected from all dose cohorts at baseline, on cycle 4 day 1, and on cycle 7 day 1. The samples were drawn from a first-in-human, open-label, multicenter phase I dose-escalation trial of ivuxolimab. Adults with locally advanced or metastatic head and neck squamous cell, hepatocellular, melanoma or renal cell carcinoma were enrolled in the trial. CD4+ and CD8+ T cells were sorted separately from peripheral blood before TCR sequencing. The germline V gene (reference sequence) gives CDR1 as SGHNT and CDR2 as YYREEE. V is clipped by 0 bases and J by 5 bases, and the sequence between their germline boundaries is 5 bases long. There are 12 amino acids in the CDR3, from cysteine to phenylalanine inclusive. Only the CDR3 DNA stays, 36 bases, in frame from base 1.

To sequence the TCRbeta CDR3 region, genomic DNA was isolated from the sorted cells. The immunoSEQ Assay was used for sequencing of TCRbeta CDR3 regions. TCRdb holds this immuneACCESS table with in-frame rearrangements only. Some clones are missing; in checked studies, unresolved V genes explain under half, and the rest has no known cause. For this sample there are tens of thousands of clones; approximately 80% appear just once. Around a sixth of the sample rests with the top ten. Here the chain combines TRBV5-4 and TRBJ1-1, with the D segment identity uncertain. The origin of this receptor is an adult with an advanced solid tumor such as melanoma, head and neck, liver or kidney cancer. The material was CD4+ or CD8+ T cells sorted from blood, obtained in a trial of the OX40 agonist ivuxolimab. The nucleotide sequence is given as TGTGCCAGCAGCTTGGGTAGGACTGAAGCTTTCTTT. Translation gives CASSLGRTEAFF.